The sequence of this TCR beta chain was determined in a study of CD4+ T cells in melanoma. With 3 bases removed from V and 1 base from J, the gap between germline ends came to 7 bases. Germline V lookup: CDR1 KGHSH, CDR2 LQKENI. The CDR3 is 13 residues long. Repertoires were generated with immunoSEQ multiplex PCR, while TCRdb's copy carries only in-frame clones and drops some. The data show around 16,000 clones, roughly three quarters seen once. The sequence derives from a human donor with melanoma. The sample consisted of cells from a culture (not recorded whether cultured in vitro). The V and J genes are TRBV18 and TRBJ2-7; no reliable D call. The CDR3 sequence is CASSPIGSYEQYF. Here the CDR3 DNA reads TGTGCCAGCTCACCGATCGGATCCTACGAGCAGTACTTC.